Sequencing of this T cell receptor beta chain was carried out in a study of blood T cells in healthy people across ages. The wider study: Using template switching, researchers captured about one barcoded beta molecule for each two T cells. Findings and limits, study-wide: Roughly linearly, TCR beta diversity per million T cells fell as age increased. More naive CD4+ cells and higher diversity marked long-lived donors relative to aged donors.

A note on this clonotype: The antigen remains undetermined.

Each sample gave at least 7 million isolated PBMCs. Germline CDR1 is PRHDT and CDR2 is FYEKMQ (reference sequence). The V and J ends lost 4 bases and 7 bases respectively, with 17 bases between them. CDR3 size: 14 residues. The use of a sample-barcoded 5' primer and a J-beta primer mix characterized a second PCR of about 6 to 12 cycles. A single record per CDR3 protein comes from TCRdb applying MiXCR to the 5' RACE reads. The sample includes fewer than 900,000 distinct CDR3 sequences, more than 40% seen only once; the top ten take roughly 20%. The TCR comes from a woman aged 55 to 70 in good health. The chain combines TRBV13 with TRBJ2-7, with D perhaps assigned TRBD1 or TRBD2 (5 bases each). Sequencing used blood. The CDR3 spells CASSSGASLGEQYF. The CDR3 DNA is TGTGCCAGCAGCTCCGGGGCTAGCTTGGGGGAGCAGTACTTC.